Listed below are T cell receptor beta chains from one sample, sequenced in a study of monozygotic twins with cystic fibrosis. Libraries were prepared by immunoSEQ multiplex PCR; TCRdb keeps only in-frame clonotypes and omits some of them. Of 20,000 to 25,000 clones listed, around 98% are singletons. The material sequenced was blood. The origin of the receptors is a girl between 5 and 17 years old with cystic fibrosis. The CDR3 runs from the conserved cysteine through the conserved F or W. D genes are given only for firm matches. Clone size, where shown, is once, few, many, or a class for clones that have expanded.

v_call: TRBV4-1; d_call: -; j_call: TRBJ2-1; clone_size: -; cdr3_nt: TGCGCCAGCAGCCAAGAAACTACAGAGCAGTTCTTC; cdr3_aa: CASSQETTEQFF
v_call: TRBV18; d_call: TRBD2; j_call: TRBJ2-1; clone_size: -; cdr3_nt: TGTGCCAGCTCACCACCTAGCGGGAACGGGAATGAGCAGTTCTTC; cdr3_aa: CASSPPSGNGNEQFF
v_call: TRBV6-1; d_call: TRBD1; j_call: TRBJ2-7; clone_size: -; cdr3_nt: TGTGCCAGCAGTGGAAATGTTGGACAGGGGGCGAGTTCCTACGAGCAGTACTTC; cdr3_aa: CASSGNVGQGASSYEQYF
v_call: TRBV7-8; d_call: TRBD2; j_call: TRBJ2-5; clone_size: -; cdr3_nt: TGTGCCAGCAGCTTAGTTGGCGGGAGGGCAGGAGGAGAGACCCAGTACTTC; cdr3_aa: CASSLVGGRAGGETQYF
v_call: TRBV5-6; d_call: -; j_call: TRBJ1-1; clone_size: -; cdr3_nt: TGTGCCAGCAGCTTGGACAGATCGAACACTGAAGCTTTCTTT; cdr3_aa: CASSLDRSNTEAFF
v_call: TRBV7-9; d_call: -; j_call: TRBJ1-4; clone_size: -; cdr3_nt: TGTGCCAGCAGCCCCGGGGACGGGTGGGAAAAACTGTTTTTT; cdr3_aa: CASSPGDGWEKLFF
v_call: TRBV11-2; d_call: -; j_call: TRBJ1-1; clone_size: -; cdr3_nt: TGTGCCAGCAGCTTAGAGGGACGGGGTAACACTGAAGCTTTCTTT; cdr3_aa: CASSLEGRGNTEAFF
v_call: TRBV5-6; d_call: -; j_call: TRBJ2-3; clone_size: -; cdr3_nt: TGTGCCAGCAGCAGCCTTAGCGAAAGCACAGATACGCAGTATTTT; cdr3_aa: CASSSLSESTDTQYF
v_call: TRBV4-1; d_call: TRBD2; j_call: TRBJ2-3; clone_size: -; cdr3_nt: TGCGCCAGCAGCCATCCTATAAGCGGGAGTCGCACAGATACGCAGTATTTT; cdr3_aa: CASSHPISGSRTDTQYF
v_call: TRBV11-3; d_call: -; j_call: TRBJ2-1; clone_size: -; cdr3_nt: TGTGCCAGCAGCTATGGGGGGGCTTACAATGAGCAGTTCTTC; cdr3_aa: CASSYGGAYNEQFF
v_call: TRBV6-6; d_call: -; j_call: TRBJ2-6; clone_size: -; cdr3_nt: TGTGCCAGCAGCTTTTCCTCTGGGGCCAACGTCCTGACTTTC; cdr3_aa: CASSFSSGANVLTF
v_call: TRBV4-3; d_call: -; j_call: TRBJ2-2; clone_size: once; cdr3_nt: TGCGCCAGCAGCCAAGATTTGAACGGGAAAAACACCGGGGAGCTGTTTTTT; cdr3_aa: CASSQDLNGKNTGELFF
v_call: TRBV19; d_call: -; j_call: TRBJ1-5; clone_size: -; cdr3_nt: TGTGCCAGTAGGGGAGACAGGTATAGCAATCAGCCCCAGCATTTT; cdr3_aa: CASRGDRYSNQPQHF
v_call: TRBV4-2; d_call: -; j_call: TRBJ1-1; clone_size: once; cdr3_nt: TGTGCCAGCAGCCCTTTGTCCCCCGGGGGCACTGAAGCTTTCTTT; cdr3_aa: CASSPLSPGGTEAFF
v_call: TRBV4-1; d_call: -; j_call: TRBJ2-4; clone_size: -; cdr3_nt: TGCGCCAGCAGCCTTTGGGGCAGTATCTCCATTCAGTACTTC; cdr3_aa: CASSLWGSISIQYF
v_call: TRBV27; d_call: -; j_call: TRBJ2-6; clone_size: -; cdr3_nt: TGTGCCAGCAGTTTACAGGGTCCTCGCCGGTCTGGGGCCAACGTCCTGACTTTC; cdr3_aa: CASSLQGPRRSGANVLTF
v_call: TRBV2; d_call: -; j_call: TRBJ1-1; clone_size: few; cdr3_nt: TGTGCCAGCAGTGAAGGGGGCTTCACTGAAGCTTTCTTT; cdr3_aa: CASSEGGFTEAFF
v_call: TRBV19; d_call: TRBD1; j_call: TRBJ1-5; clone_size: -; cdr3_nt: TGTGCCAGTAGTGGACAGGCAATCAATCAGCCCCAGCATTTT; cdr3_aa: CASSGQAINQPQHF
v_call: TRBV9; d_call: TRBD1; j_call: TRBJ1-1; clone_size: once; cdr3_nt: TGTGCCAGCAGCGTAGGCCCCGGGGACAGCTTGAACACTGAAGCTTTCTTT; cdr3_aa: CASSVGPGDSLNTEAFF
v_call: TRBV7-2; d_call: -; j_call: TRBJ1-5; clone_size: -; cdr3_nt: TGTGCCAGCAGCTTAGGGACGAGCAATCAGCCCCAGCATTTT; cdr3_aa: CASSLGTSNQPQHF
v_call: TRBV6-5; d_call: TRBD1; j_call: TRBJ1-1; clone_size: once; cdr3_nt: TGTGCCAGCCATATGACAGGGCTGAACACTGAAGCTTTCTTT; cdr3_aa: CASHMTGLNTEAFF
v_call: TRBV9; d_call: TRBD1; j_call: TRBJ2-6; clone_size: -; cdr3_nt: TGTGCCAGCAGCGGGACAGGGGGCGGGTTTGGGGCCAACGTCCTGACTTTC; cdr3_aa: CASSGTGGGFGANVLTF
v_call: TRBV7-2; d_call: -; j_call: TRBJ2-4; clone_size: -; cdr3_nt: TGTGCCAGCAGCTCGGACTCATTGGGTGTGGACATTCAGTACTTC; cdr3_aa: CASSSDSLGVDIQYF
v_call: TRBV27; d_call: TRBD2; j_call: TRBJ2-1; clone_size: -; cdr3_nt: TGTGCCAGCAGTATCCTAGCGGGAGCCAATGAGCAGTTCTTC; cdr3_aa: CASSILAGANEQFF
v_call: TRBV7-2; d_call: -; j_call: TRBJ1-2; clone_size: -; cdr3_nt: TGTGCCAGCAGCGAAGGTCCCACCCTTCACTTC; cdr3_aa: CASSEGPTLHF
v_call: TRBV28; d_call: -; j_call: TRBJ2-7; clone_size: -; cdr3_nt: TGTGCCAGCAGTTTTACCTATATCGCGGGTCCCTACGAGCAGTACTTC; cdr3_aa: CASSFTYIAGPYEQYF
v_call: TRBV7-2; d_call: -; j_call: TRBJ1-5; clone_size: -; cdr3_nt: TGTGCCAGCAGCCCCATGGCGACAGGCAATCAGCCCCAGCATTTT; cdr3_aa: CASSPMATGNQPQHF
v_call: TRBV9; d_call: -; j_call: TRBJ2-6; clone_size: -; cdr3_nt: TGTGCCAGCAGCGGGCGCAGGGGTACAAGCTCTGGGGCCAACGTCCTGACTTTC; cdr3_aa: CASSGRRGTSSGANVLTF
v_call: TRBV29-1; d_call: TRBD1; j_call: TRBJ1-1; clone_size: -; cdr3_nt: TGCAGCGTAATCGGACAGGCGGGCACTGAAGCTTTCTTT; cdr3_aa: CSVIGQAGTEAFF
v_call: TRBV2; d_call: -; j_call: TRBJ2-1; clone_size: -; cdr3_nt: TGTGCCAGCAGTGATAGGGCCTCCTACAATGAGCAGTTCTTC; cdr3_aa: CASSDRASYNEQFF
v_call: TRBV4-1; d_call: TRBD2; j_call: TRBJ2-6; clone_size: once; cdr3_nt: TGCGCCAGCAGCCAAGTGGGGGGGGTAGCCAACGTCCTGACTTTC; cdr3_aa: CASSQVGGVANVLTF
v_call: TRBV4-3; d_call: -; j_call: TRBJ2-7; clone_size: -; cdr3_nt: TGCGCCAGCAGCCAAGAATCACTAGCCTCCTACGAGCAGTACTTC; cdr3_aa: CASSQESLASYEQYF
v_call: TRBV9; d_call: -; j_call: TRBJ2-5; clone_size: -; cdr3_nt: TGTGCCAGCAGTTACGACCCCCAAGAGACCCAGTACTTC; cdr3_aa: CASSYDPQETQYF
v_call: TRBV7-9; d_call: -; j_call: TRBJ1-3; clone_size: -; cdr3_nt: TGTGCCAGCAGCCCTAGGGGTCTTAGTGGAAACACCATATATTTT; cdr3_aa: CASSPRGLSGNTIYF
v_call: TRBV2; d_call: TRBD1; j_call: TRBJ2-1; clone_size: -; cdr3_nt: TGTGCCAGCAGTGTCGGCAGGGGGCAGGTGAACGCGGGTTGGGGCAATGAGCAGTTCTTC; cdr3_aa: CASSVGRGQVNAGWGNEQFF
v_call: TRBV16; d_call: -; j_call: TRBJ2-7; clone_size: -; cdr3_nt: TGTGCCAGCAGCCCCCCGTATCTGGGGGCAGGGGAGCAGTACTTC; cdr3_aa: CASSPPYLGAGEQYF
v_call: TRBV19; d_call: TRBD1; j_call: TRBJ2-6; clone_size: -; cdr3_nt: TGTGCCAGTAGTAACCGGGACAGAACAGTGGCCGGGGCCAACGTCCTGACTTTC; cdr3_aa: CASSNRDRTVAGANVLTF
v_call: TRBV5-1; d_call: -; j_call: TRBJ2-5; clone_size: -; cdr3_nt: TGCGCCAGCAGCCGGGAGACCTGGGAGACCCAGTACTTC; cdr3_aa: CASSRETWETQYF
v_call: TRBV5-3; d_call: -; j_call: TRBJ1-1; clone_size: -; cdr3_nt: TGTGCCAGAAGCTTGTTCACCCATCTGGAAAAGTTGAACACTGAAGCTTTCTTT; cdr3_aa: CARSLFTHLEKLNTEAFF
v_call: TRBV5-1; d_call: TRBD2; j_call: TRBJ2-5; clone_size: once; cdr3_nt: TGCGCCAGCAGGGCAGTGGGACTAGCGGGCCCACCTCAAGAGACCCAGTACTTC; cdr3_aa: CASRAVGLAGPPQETQYF
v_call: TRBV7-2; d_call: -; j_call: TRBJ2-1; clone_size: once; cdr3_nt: TGTGCCAGCAGCCCCCGACTAGTAAATGATGAGCAGTTCTTC; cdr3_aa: CASSPRLVNDEQFF
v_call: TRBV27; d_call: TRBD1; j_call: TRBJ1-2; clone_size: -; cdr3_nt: TGTGCCAGCAGCCAGACCGGGACAGGGTATGGCTACACCTTC; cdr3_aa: CASSQTGTGYGYTF
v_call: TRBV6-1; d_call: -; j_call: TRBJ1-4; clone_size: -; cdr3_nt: TGTGCCAGCGTATTAAGTCAGGGTTTGAATGAAAAACTGTTTTTT; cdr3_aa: CASVLSQGLNEKLFF
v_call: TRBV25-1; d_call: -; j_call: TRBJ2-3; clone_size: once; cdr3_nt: TGTGCCAGCAGGGGTCTCTACACAGATACGCAGTATTTT; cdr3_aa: CASRGLYTDTQYF
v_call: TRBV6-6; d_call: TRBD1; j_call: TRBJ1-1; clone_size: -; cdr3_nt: TGTGCCAGCAGGGCCGGGACAGAATTCATGAACACTGAAGCTTTCTTT; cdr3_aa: CASRAGTEFMNTEAFF
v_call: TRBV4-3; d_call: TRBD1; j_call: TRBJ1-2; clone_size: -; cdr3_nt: TGCGCCAGCAGCCAGGTCAGACAGGGGGCAGGAGATGGCTACACCTTC; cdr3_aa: CASSQVRQGAGDGYTF
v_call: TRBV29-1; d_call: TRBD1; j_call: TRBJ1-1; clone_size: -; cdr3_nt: TGCAGCGTTGAATACAGGGGCCTATTGAACACTGAAGCTTTCTTT; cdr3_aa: CSVEYRGLLNTEAFF
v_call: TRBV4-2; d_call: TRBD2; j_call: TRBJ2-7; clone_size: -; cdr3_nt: TGTGCCAGCAGCCAAGATGCAGAACTAGCGGGACTGCCATACGAGCAGTACTTC; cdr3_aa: CASSQDAELAGLPYEQYF
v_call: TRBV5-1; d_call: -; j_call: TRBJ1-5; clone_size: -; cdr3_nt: TGCGCCAGCAGCTTGACGGGTTCCAGCAATCAGCCCCAGCATTTT; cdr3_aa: CASSLTGSSNQPQHF
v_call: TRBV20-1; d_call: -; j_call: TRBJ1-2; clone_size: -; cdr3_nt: TGCAGTGCTACCTATTCTGGCTACACCTTC; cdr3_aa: CSATYSGYTF
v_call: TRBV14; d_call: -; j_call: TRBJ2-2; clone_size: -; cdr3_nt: TGTGCCAGCAGCCAAGCTAGGCCCCCTAGCACCGGGGAGCTGTTTTTT; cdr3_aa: CASSQARPPSTGELFF
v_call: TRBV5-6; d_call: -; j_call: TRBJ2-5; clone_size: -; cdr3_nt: TGTGCCAGCAGTTTACAGGGAAAAATACCACAAGAGACCCAGTACTTC; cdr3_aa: CASSLQGKIPQETQYF
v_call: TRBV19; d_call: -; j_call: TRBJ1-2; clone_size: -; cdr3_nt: TGTGCCAGTAGGAGTCCCTCAGGGTCCGGACGTATGTTGAACTATGGCTACACCTTC; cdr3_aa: CASRSPSGSGRMLNYGYTF
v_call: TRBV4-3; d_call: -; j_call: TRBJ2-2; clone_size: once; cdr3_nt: TGCGCCAGCAGCCAAGAAACGAGGTTTCCCGGGGAGCTGTTTTTT; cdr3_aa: CASSQETRFPGELFF
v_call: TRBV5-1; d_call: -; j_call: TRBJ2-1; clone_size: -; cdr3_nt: TGCGCCAGCAGCTTGGCCATCTGCTTTACTTGTCGCCCATACAATGAGCAGTTCTTC; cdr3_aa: CASSLAICFTCRPYNEQFF